Below, 30 T cell receptor beta chains from the same sample are listed, as sequenced in a study of shared clonotypes between healthy human individuals (dated by TCRdb to 2020 to 2022). Library construction relied on the immunoSEQ multiplex PCR assay. TCRdb carries this immuneACCESS record with in-frame sequences only. Its versions omit some clonotypes, under half of them owing to an unresolved V gene in the studies checked, with the rest unexplained. The sample yields 2 million to 2.5 million clones; 93% were counted once. The ten largest clonotypes hold 0.39% of the sample. Sequencing used naive CD4+ T cells from PBMCs. The cell subset or site label for this specimen denotes: CD45RA+ positively selected. These receptors were collected from a man in his late teens or twenties in good health. Some clones in this sample may be carry-over from other donors' samples.

The chain is built from TRBV9 and TRBJ2-7; a possible D gene is TRBD2 (5 bases). Per germline, CDR1 SGDLS and CDR2 YYNGEE. The ends were cut back, 7 bases at V and 2 bases at J, with 19 bases in the middle. This CDR3 region has 15 residues. CDR3 bases: TGTGCCAGCGCCGAAAGTCCGGGGTCCACCTACGAGCAGTACTTC. It yields the protein CASAESPGSTYEQYF.

The chain is built from TRBV4-1 and TRBJ2-6; D not resolved. CDR3 length: 15 amino acids. The germline gives CDR1 MGHRA, CDR2 YSYEKL. V was clipped by 0 bases and J by 3 bases, with 6 bases between them. Here the CDR3 DNA reads TGCGCCAGCAGCCAAGATAGGGTTGGGGCCAACGTCCTGACTTTC. This translates into CASSQDRVGANVLTF.

CDR3 sequence reads: CAIKSTLAGGLVEYF. In nucleotides, the CDR3 is TGTGCCATCAAATCTACACTAGCGGGGGGACTCGTGGAGTACTTC. The rearrangement joins TRBV6-5 to TRBJ2-7; TRBD2 agrees at 12 bases. CDR3 length equals 15 residues. V gave up 10 bases and J gave up 11 bases; unmatched junction bases: 18. Germline CDR1 reads MNHEY; CDR2 reads SVGAGI.

Points on this clone: One end of the junction does not line up with germline, which may come from a read error. This chain links TRBV2 with TRBJ2-7; TRBD1 aligns across 9 bases. The CDR3 covers 12 residues. Per germline, CDR1 SNHLY and CDR2 FYNNEI. The CDR3 region has the DNA TGTGCCAGCAGTGACCGAAGACAGGGGGTTAACTTC. Amino acids: CASSDRRQGVNF. Looking up the rest from reference TRBV2 and TRBJ2-7 gives the full variable domain: EPEVTQTPSHQVTQMGQEVILRCVPISNHLYFYWYRQILGQKVEFLVSFYNNEISEKSEIFDDQFSVERPDGSNFTLKIRSTKLEDSAMYFCASSDRRQGVNFGPGTRLTVT.

This sequence joins TRBV7-9 and TRBJ2-7, with TRBD2 matching over 10 bases. From germline, CDR1 is SEHNR and CDR2 FQNEAQ (reference sequence). V was pared by 5 bases and J by 7 bases, with 14 bases of the junction left unmatched. The CDR3 is 16 amino acids. The CDR3, as DNA: TGTGCCAGCAGCGCCTCGGGACTAGCGTTGGAGGGGGAGCAGTACTTC. Translated: CASSASGLALEGEQYF.

This clone was observed a few times. Other DNA sequences of this sample code for an identical CDR3. The chain combines TRBV28 with TRBJ1-1; 7 bases are a match to TRBD1. Trimming took 5 bases from V and 0 from J; bases not matched to a gene: 6. The CDR3 covers 15 residues. Germline CDR1 reads MDHEN; CDR2 reads SYDVKM. Here the CDR3 reads CASSPTGTVNTEAFF. The CDR3 bases are TGTGCCAGCAGTCCGACCGGGACAGTGAACACTGAAGCTTTCTTT. The full variable domain, its missing parts supplied by reference TRBV28 and TRBJ1-1, is DVKVTQSSRYLVKRTGEKVFLECVQDMDHENMFWYRQDPGLGLRLIYFSYDVKMKEKGDIPEGYSVSREKKERFSLILESASTNQTSMYLCASSPTGTVNTEAFFGQGTRLTVV.

The chain uses TRBV28 and TRBJ1-1; possible D gene TRBD1, 5 bases. This CDR3 has 12 amino acids. CDR1 is MDHEN and CDR2 is SYDVKM in the germline V gene. Trimming took 5 bases from V and 14 from J, leaving 18 bases between them. CDR3 DNA: TGTGCCAGCAGTCAGACAGCCCCTACTTCATTCTTT. Translation: CASSQTAPTSFF.

The chain has TRBV2 and TRBJ1-4; 7 positions match TRBD1. Unmatched junction bases numbered 6, after V lost 2 bases and J lost 3 bases. This CDR3 is 16 amino acids long. The germline CDR1 and CDR2 sequences are SNHLY and FYNNEI. The CDR3 protein is CASSEQGGAANEKLFF. In DNA, the CDR3 is TGTGCCAGCAGTGAACAGGGGGGTGCGGCTAATGAAAAACTGTTTTTT.

The chain joins TRBV28 to TRBJ1-5; tentatively, D is TRBD1 (5 bases). Trimming took 7 bases from V and 4 from J, leaving 11 bases between them. Germline V gene data show CDR1 as MDHEN and CDR2 as SYDVKM. The CDR3 consists of 13 residues. The CDR3 DNA sequence: TGTGCCAGCATACCGGAGGGGAATCAGCCCCAGCATTTT. Amino acids: CASIPEGNQPQHF.

This chain connects TRBV4-1 to TRBJ2-3, with D tentatively TRBD1 (5 bases). Trimming stripped 2 bases from V and 6 bases from J, with 12 bases between. From germline, CDR1 is MGHRA and CDR2 YSYEKL. This CDR3 region has 14 residues. CDR3: CASSQRGTEDTQYF. For the CDR3, the DNA is TGCGCCAGCAGCCAAAGGGGAACGGAGGATACGCAGTATTTT.

The CDR3 DNA reads TGTGCCAGCAGCGGGGGATTTAGCCCTAATGAAAAACTGTTTTTT. Translation: CASSGGFSPNEKLFF. The chain employs TRBV5-8 and TRBJ1-4; possibly TRBD1 for D (5 bases). The CDR3 consists of 15 residues. Germline V gene lookup returns CDR1 SGHTS and CDR2 YDEGEE. Trimming shortened V by 4 bases and J by 3 bases, and 13 bases separated the two germline ends.

Only a few counts were recorded for this clone. The gene calls are TRBV28 and TRBJ1-1; no definite D call. V gave up 2 bases and J gave up 5 bases, with 9 bases separating them. Germline CDR1 MDHEN, CDR2 SYDVKM. This CDR3 region has 13 residues. CDR3 DNA: TGTGCCAGCAGTTTAGGGTCCTATACTGAAGCTTTCTTT. Protein product: CASSLGSYTEAFF.

This chain links TRBV9 with TRBJ1-4; weak D call: TRBD1 (6 bases). The CDR3 sequence is 16 residues long. Trimming shortened V by 4 bases and J by 4 bases, and 17 bases separated the two germline ends. The germline CDR1 and CDR2 sequences are SGDLS and YYNGEE. This chain's CDR3 is CASSTRTGGGNEKLFF. DNA for the CDR3: TGTGCCAGCAGCACAAGGACCGGAGGGGGTAATGAAAAACTGTTTTTT.

V usage is TRBV11-2 and J usage is TRBJ2-1; 13 nucleotides align to TRBD2. The CDR3 consists of 17 residues. V gave up 5 bases and J gave up 8 bases; unmatched junction bases: 12. Germline V CDR1 and CDR2: SGHAT, FQNNGV. The CDR3 coding sequence is TGTGCCAGCAGCCCAACTAGCGGGAGGGCCCTGGGGCATGAGCAGTTCTTC. This sequence encodes CASSPTSGRALGHEQFF.

This sequence joins TRBV4-2 and TRBJ2-1, with 9 bases fitting TRBD2. Trimming cost V 1 base and J 4 bases; bases outside gene matches: 2. The CDR3 totals 15 residues. In germline, CDR1 is LGHNA, CDR2 YNFKEQ. CDR3 protein: CASSQGTSAYNEQFF. The CDR3 DNA follows: TGTGCCAGCAGCCAAGGGACTAGCGCTTACAATGAGCAGTTCTTC.

The gene calls are TRBV5-1 and TRBJ2-3, with D unclear. V lost 4 bases, J lost 1 base, and 7 bases lay in between. This CDR3 comprises 13 residues. Germline V CDR1 and CDR2: SGHRS, YFSETQ. The CDR3 DNA follows: TGCGCCAGCAGCGAGCTGGGCACAGATACGCAGTATTTT. It yields the protein CASSELGTDTQYF.

This clone occurred once. The chain carries TRBV5-6 and TRBJ1-4; 8 bases map to TRBD1. The CDR3 has 15 amino acids. CDR1 is SGHDT and CDR2 is YYEEEE in the germline V gene. After removal of 4 bases from V and 5 bases from J, the junction contained 7 bases not matched to a gene. The CDR3 coding sequence is TGTGCCAGCAGCGTAAGACAGGGGAGGAATGAAAAACTGTTTTTT. This encodes CASSVRQGRNEKLFF.

This chain uses TRBV7-9 with TRBJ2-7, with 7 nucleotides matching TRBD1. Germline V gene lookup returns CDR1 SEHNR and CDR2 FQNEAQ (reference sequence). The CDR3 is 16 amino acids. The ends lost 5 bases at V and 4 bases at J; junction bases unmatched: 14. The CDR3 sequence is CASSASTEGQQYEQYF. The CDR3 DNA is TGTGCCAGCAGCGCGAGTACTGAGGGACAGCAGTACGAGCAGTACTTC.

The chain combines TRBV27 with TRBJ1-1, with 8 positions matching TRBD1. The CDR3 covers 14 residues. The germline V gene encodes CDR1 MNHEY and CDR2 SMNVEV (reference sequence). Trimming at V came to 5 bases and at J to 1 base, leaving 3 bases not matched to a gene. CDR3 protein: CASSQQGGNTEAFF. CDR3 in DNA: TGTGCCAGCAGTCAACAGGGGGGGAACACTGAAGCTTTCTTT.

CDR3: CASSPNVGTNIEQYF. In nucleotides, the CDR3 is TGTGCCAGCAGCCCGAACGTGGGTACCAACATAGAGCAGTACTTC. The V and J genes are TRBV11-2 and TRBJ2-7; no reliable D call. Germline loops: CDR1 SGHAT, CDR2 FQNNGV. This CDR3 has 15 residues. V was shortened by 5 bases and J by 7 bases, with 21 bases between the two germline ends.

The chain links TRBV5-1 to TRBJ1-2, with D perhaps TRBD1 (6 bases). CDR1 is SGHRS, CDR2 YFSETQ, per germline. Trimming removed 0 bases from V and 1 base from J, with 16 bases in between. This CDR3 has 17 residues. The CDR3 reads CASSLVGGHLFNYGYTF. CDR3 sequence (DNA): TGCGCCAGCAGCTTGGTTGGGGGACATCTTTTTAACTATGGCTACACCTTC.

The chain links TRBV28 to TRBJ2-1; 7 positions agree with TRBD2. The V gene's germline CDR1 is MDHEN and CDR2 SYDVKM. The CDR3 contains 16 residues. V was pared by 3 bases and J by 3 bases, with 8 bases of the junction left unmatched. The CDR3 spells CASSLGSTGGYNEQFF. Here the CDR3 DNA reads TGTGCCAGCAGTTTGGGATCCACGGGGGGCTACAATGAGCAGTTCTTC.

The chain is built from TRBV7-9 and TRBJ2-7; 9 bases agree with TRBD1. This CDR3 has 15 amino acids. After removal of 4 bases from V and 1 base from J, the junction contained 5 bases not matched to a gene. Germline V gives CDR1 SEHNR, CDR2 FQNEAQ (reference sequence). The CDR3 spells CASSWAGQGSYEQYF. CDR3 DNA: TGTGCCAGCAGCTGGGCGGGACAGGGATCCTACGAGCAGTACTTC.

The gene calls are TRBV18 and TRBJ1-2; D gene ambiguous. V gave up 4 bases and J gave up 6 bases, with 9 bases separating them. The CDR3 consists of 12 residues. Looked up from germline, CDR1 is KGHSH and CDR2 is LQKENI. CDR3 DNA sequence: TGTGCCAGCTCACAGCTAAGGAATGGCTACACCTTC. This sequence encodes CASSQLRNGYTF. Full variable domain (rest looked up from reference TRBV18 and TRBJ1-2): NAGVMQNPRHLVRRRGQEARLRCSPMKGHSHVYWYRQLPEEGLKFMVYLQKENIIDESGMPKERFSAEFPKEGPSILRIQQVVRGDSAAYFCASSQLRNGYTFGSGTRLTVV.

This rearrangement joins TRBV28 to TRBJ1-2; possible D gene TRBD1, 6 bases. The CDR3 spans 12 residues. Per the germline V gene, CDR1 is MDHEN and CDR2 is SYDVKM. V lost 6 bases and J lost 13, with 18 bases in between. CDR3 amino acids: CASRPPGHAFTF. Here the CDR3 DNA reads TGTGCCAGCAGACCTCCGGGACACGCTTTCACCTTC.

The rearrangement links TRBV5-1 to TRBJ2-1, with D possibly TRBD1 on 5 matching bases. Trimming left V 4 bases short and J 6 bases short, with 8 bases between. Germline lookup yields CDR1 SGHRS and CDR2 YFSETQ. The CDR3 sequence is 12 residues long. The CDR3 nucleotides are TGCGCCAGCAGCGGGCAGGGCAATGAGCAGTTCTTC. Translation: CASSGQGNEQFF.

The rearrangement uses TRBV30 and TRBJ2-5; TRBD1 matches 8 bases. Germline loops: CDR1 GTSNPN, CDR2 SVGIG (reference sequence). The CDR3 spans 12 residues. V was pared by 3 bases and J by 5 bases, with 2 bases of the junction left unmatched. CDR3 region: CAWSQGAETQYF. DNA for the CDR3: TGTGCCTGGAGCCAGGGGGCGGAGACCCAGTACTTC.

The V call is TRBV28, the J call TRBJ2-6; D gene unclear. Trimming stripped 4 bases from V and 0 bases from J, with 7 bases between. The germline gives CDR1 MDHEN, CDR2 SYDVKM. This CDR3 contains 15 residues. This chain's CDR3 is CASSSDVSGANVLTF. As DNA, the CDR3 is TGTGCCAGCAGTTCGGACGTCTCTGGGGCCAACGTCCTGACTTTC.

This clone was seen a single time. The rearrangement links TRBV9 to TRBJ1-3; D may be TRBD1 (6 bases). The ends were cut back, 3 bases at V and 5 bases at J, with 15 bases in the middle. The CDR3 spans 15 residues. Germline V gives CDR1 SGDLS, CDR2 YYNGEE. CDR3 sequence (DNA): TGTGCCAGCAGCGCGGCACAGGGAAAAAGAAACACCATATATTTT. This codes for CASSAAQGKRNTIYF.

The chain has TRBV7-2 and TRBJ1-2; a possible D gene is TRBD1 (5 bases). Germline V gene lookup returns CDR1 SGHTA and CDR2 FQGNSA. This CDR3 comprises 15 residues. Trimming pared 2 bases from V and 8 bases from J, leaving 18 bases between. DNA for the CDR3: TGTGCCAGCAGCTTATGGGGGTCGGGGTCGTGGGGCTACACCTTC. Translation: CASSLWGSGSWGYTF.